These 23 T cell receptor beta chains were all obtained from the same sample, sequenced in a study of radiation and T cells in renal cell carcinoma. Repertoires were generated with immunoSEQ multiplex PCR, while TCRdb's copy carries only in-frame clones and drops some. The sample has 55,000 to 65,000 clones, over 70% seen once. Specified time point: baseline pretreatment blood. Regarding treatment: 15 Gy SBRT to primary tumor, nephrectomy 4 weeks later. The sequencing here drew on blood, taken from a patient whose treatment included radiotherapy and nephrectomy. These receptors all come from a man between 60 and 70 years old with renal cell carcinoma.

V gene TRBV15 combines with J gene TRBJ2-5; the match to TRBD2 covers 8 bases. The germline gives CDR1 LNHNV, CDR2 YYDKDF (reference sequence). This CDR3 comprises 17 residues. The V segment lost 1 base and the J segment 2 bases; nucleotides outside the gene matches: 9. CDR3 sequence reads: CATSRGWGGGLQETQYF. DNA for the CDR3: TGTGCCACCAGCAGAGGTTGGGGCGGGGGGCTACAAGAGACCCAGTACTTC.

The chain is built from TRBV5-1 and TRBJ1-4; D remains unclear. V was clipped by 0 bases and J by 5 bases, with 20 bases between them. The CDR3 sequence is 18 residues long. The germline gives CDR1 SGHRS, CDR2 YFSETQ. This chain's CDR3 is CASSLDSYANGGNEKLFF. Here the CDR3 DNA reads TGCGCCAGCAGCTTGGATAGTTACGCTAACGGTGGGAATGAAAAACTGTTTTTT.

The chain joins TRBV7-2 to TRBJ1-5, with D possibly being TRBD1 (5 bases). This CDR3 has 14 amino acids. The germline gives CDR1 SGHTA, CDR2 FQGNSA. V was clipped by 5 bases and J by 3 bases, with 11 bases between them. The CDR3 protein is CASSPGANNQPQHF. CDR3 in DNA: TGTGCCAGCAGCCCCGGGGCCAACAATCAGCCCCAGCATTTT.

This chain links TRBV5-1 with TRBJ2-1; 9 positions agree with TRBD1. V lost 3 bases, J lost 10 bases, and 8 bases stayed unmatched. Germline loops: CDR1 SGHRS, CDR2 YFSETQ. The CDR3 covers 14 residues. The CDR3, as DNA: TGCGCCAGCAGCTGGACCGGGACAGGGTACGAGCAGTTCTTC. Protein product: CASSWTGTGYEQFF. The whole variable domain, filled in from reference TRBV5-1 and TRBJ2-1, reads KAGVTQTPRYLIKTRGQQVTLSCSPISGHRSVSWYQQTPGQGLQFLFEYFSETQRNKGNFPGRFSGRQFSNSRSEMNVSTLELGDSALYLCASSWTGTGYEQFFGPGTRLTVL.

The V call is TRBV6-4, the J call TRBJ2-3; possibly TRBD2 for D (7 bases). V lost 10 bases and J lost 6, with 17 bases in between. Germline CDR1 is MRHNA and CDR2 is SNTAGT. CDR3 size: 13 residues. CDR3 residues: CATSRGALDTQYF. The CDR3 DNA reads as TGTGCCACCTCTCGGGGGGCCCTGGATACGCAGTATTTT.

V is TRBV10-2 and J is TRBJ2-7; TRBD1 matches 10 bases. V lost 2 bases, J lost 6 bases, and 7 bases stayed unmatched. CDR1 is WSHSY, CDR2 SAAADI, per germline. The CDR3 has 15 residues. CDR3 DNA sequence: TGCGCCAGCAGTGAGCTATTTAGGACAGGGGGCGAGCAGTACTTC. Translated: CASSELFRTGGEQYF.

The J gene is TRBJ1-2, the V gene TRBV28, with D unclear. CDR3 length equals 12 residues. Germline CDR1 reads MDHEN; CDR2 reads SYDVKM. Trimming took 11 bases from V and 4 from J, leaving 14 bases between them. In nucleotides, the CDR3 is TGTGCCTATCGGGCAGGCGTCTATGGCTACACCTTC. It encodes CAYRAGVYGYTF.

The genes are TRBV5-1 and TRBJ1-4; TRBD1 agrees at 11 bases. TRBJ2-2 matches the DNA end more closely, so the J call is doubtful. The CDR3 contains 14 residues. Germline V gene data show CDR1 as SGHRS and CDR2 as YFSETQ. The CDR3 bases are TGCGCCAGCAGCCCCGGACAGGGGGCGATGGAGCTGTTTTTT. Translating gives CASSPGQGAMELFF.

This clone has more than one count but fewer than ten. This rearrangement joins TRBV11-3 to TRBJ2-5, with 9 bases matching TRBD2. With 7 bases clipped from V and 1 base from J, the junction kept 4 bases outside the gene matches. Germline V gene lookup returns CDR1 SGHNT and CDR2 YENEEA. The CDR3 is made up of 14 amino acids. The CDR3 sequence: CASTAGGGQETQYF. DNA of the CDR3: TGTGCCAGCACCGCGGGGGGGGGCCAAGAGACCCAGTACTTC.

The chain couples TRBV21-1 to TRBJ2-7. TRBV21-1 corresponds to a pseudogene. The CDR3 has 12 amino acids. This CDR3 reads CASSKAEYEQYV. The CDR3 DNA reads TGTGCCAGCAGCAAAGCAGAATACGAGCAGTACGTC.

The V call is TRBV18, the J call TRBJ2-1; D perhaps matches TRBD1 (5 bases). V was shortened by 0 bases and J by 4 bases, with 7 bases between the two germline ends. CDR1 is KGHSH, CDR2 LQKENI, per germline. The length of the CDR3 is 14 residues. This chain's CDR3 is CASSPPQGYNEQFF. The CDR3 DNA sequence: TGTGCCAGCTCACCACCCCAGGGTTACAATGAGCAGTTCTTC.

The V and J genes are TRBV7-2 and TRBJ2-1, with 9 bases aligning to TRBD2. Per the germline V gene, CDR1 is SGHTA and CDR2 is FQGNSA. CDR3 length equals 16 residues. V lost 4 bases to trimming and J lost 9 bases; unmatched junction nucleotides: 13. For the CDR3, the DNA is TGTGCCAGCAGCTCGTTAGCGGGGGCCATTACAGGTGAGCAGTTCTTC. Amino acids: CASSSLAGAITGEQFF.

The rearrangement uses TRBV18 and TRBJ1-1; possible D gene TRBD1, 6 bases. CDR3 size: 16 residues. Looked up from germline, CDR1 is KGHSH and CDR2 is LQKENI. V gave up 0 bases and J gave up 4 bases, with 15 bases separating them. This CDR3 reads CASSPPRGGGGTEAFF. The CDR3 region has the DNA TGTGCCAGCTCACCACCGAGGGGGGGCGGGGGCACTGAAGCTTTCTTT.

The chain has TRBV30 and TRBJ1-5; no clear D gene. The CDR3 has 12 amino acids. Trimming took off 0 bases at V and 7 bases at J, with 7 bases between the two ends. Looked up from germline, CDR1 is GTSNPN and CDR2 is SVGIG (reference sequence). CDR3 loop: CAWSVQLQPQHF. CDR3 bases: TGTGCCTGGAGTGTACAGTTGCAGCCCCAGCATTTT.

This clone was recorded a few times. The chain has TRBV4-3 and TRBJ2-5; 8 bases match TRBD1. CDR1 and CDR2 from the germline V gene are LGHNA and YSLEER. Losses at the gene ends were 1 base for V and 5 bases for J; bases not matched to a gene: 3. The CDR3 loop spans 14 amino acids. The DNA of the CDR3 is TGCGCCAGCAGCCAAGCAGGGGGCGCGGAGACCCAGTACTTC. Amino acid sequence: CASSQAGGAETQYF.

The genes are TRBV5-4 and TRBJ2-7, with 8 positions matching TRBD1. This CDR3 region has 14 residues. Trimming cost V 0 bases and J 3 bases; bases outside gene matches: 2. Germline loops: CDR1 SGHNT, CDR2 YYREEE (reference sequence). CDR3 amino acids: CASSLDRGDYEQYF. CDR3 DNA sequence: TGTGCCAGCAGCTTGGACAGGGGGGACTACGAGCAGTACTTC.

The chain has TRBV7-9 and TRBJ2-3; 7 positions agree with TRBD1. The trim removed 5 bases at V and 2 bases at J, leaving 10 bases unmatched. Germline lookup yields CDR1 SEHNR and CDR2 FQNEAQ (reference sequence). The CDR3 totals 16 residues. CDR3 sequence reads: CASSLRTGQTTDTQYF. CDR3 nucleotide sequence: TGTGCCAGCAGCCTAAGGACAGGCCAGACCACAGATACGCAGTATTTT.

V gene TRBV9 combines with J gene TRBJ1-1; the D gene is possibly TRBD1 (5 bases). The CDR3 extends over 16 amino acids. Trimming took off 0 bases at V and 4 bases at J, with 16 bases between the two ends. In germline, CDR1 is SGDLS, CDR2 YYNGEE. Here the CDR3 reads CASSVGPLAGGTEAFF. The CDR3 bases are TGTGCCAGCAGCGTAGGACCCCTGGCGGGGGGCACTGAAGCTTTCTTT.

The chain uses TRBV4-3 and TRBJ2-1; no definite D call. V was clipped by 0 bases and J by 7 bases, with 13 bases between them. CDR1 LGHNA and CDR2 YSLEER come from the germline V gene. This CDR3 is built from 15 residues. The CDR3 spells CASSQESQDWNEQFF. The CDR3 DNA is TGCGCCAGCAGCCAAGAAAGCCAGGATTGGAATGAGCAGTTCTTC.

The chain recombines TRBV5-1 with TRBJ1-2; D is undetermined. Trimming cost V 5 bases and J 6 bases, with 11 bases left between them. CDR3 size: 12 residues. Germline V gene sequence: CDR1 SGHRS, CDR2 YFSETQ. As DNA, the CDR3 is TGCGCCAGCAGTCCTGTCTCGGATGGCTACACCTTC. Its translation: CASSPVSDGYTF.

This clone was observed a few times. V is TRBV27 and J is TRBJ1-4, with 7 bases aligning to TRBD1. CDR3 length: 15 residues. The germline V gene has CDR1 MNHEY and CDR2 SMNVEV (reference sequence). V lost 4 bases and J lost 6; bases outside the gene matches: 8. CDR3: CASSSGWGTDEKLFF. The CDR3 DNA reads TGTGCCAGCAGTTCGGGATGGGGGACAGATGAAAAACTGTTTTTT. The variable domain in full, completed from reference TRBV27 and TRBJ1-4, reads EAQVTQNPRYLITVTGKKLTVTCSQNMNHEYMSWYRQDPGLGLRQIYYSMNVEVTDKGDVPEGYKVSRKEKRNFPLILESPSPNQTSLYFCASSSGWGTDEKLFFGSGTQLSVL.

V is TRBV5-3 and J is TRBJ2-7; no definite D call. TRBV5-3 is flagged as an ORF with uncertain function. Trimming took off 0 bases at V and 2 bases at J, with 9 bases between the two ends. CDR3 length: 14 residues. The DNA of the CDR3 is TGTGCCAGAAGCTTGGGAAGGGTACCCTACGAGCAGTACGTC. Residues: CARSLGRVPYEQYV.

V usage is TRBV2 and J usage is TRBJ1-1, with TRBD1 as a possible D gene (5 bases). The CDR3 extends over 14 amino acids. V shed 6 bases and J shed 0 bases, with 11 bases lying between them. Germline CDR1 reads SNHLY; CDR2 reads FYNNEI. The CDR3 loop reads CASREGPMNTEAFF. The CDR3 DNA reads as TGTGCCAGCAGAGAGGGACCTATGAACACTGAAGCTTTCTTT.